This TCR beta chain was sequenced in a study of a mutant IDH1 vaccine in newly diagnosed glioma (dated by TCRdb to 2020 to 2022). With regard to the full study: Vaccination was initiated 4-6 weeks after radiotherapy alone, or concurrently with temozolomide cycles in the chemotherapy-containing groups. Longitudinal TCRB deep sequencing was performed for about 25 treated patients wherever samples were available for exploratory analyses. Before enrollment, most patients had been given radiochemotherapy with temozolomide as standard therapy, while the rest had received either radiotherapy alone or temozolomide alone. Peripheral blood was drawn at six visits: V03 (baseline), V05, V07, V10, V12 and V13. The week-35 safety follow-up was designated visit V12, and the week-47 end of study was designated visit V13. Of the roughly 34 treated patients, 62.5% were male and 37.5% were female, and the mean age was approximately 41 years.

Ends included, the CDR3 has 13 residues. As encoded in the germline V gene, CDR1 is SGHTA while CDR2 is FQGNSA. The meaning of the sample's time point label: week 35, safety follow-up. A 20-mer mutant IDH1 peptide at 300 micrograms in Montanide made up each vaccine dose, which was injected subcutaneously together with topical imiquimod. Eight vaccinations were administered to patients in weeks 1, 3, 5, 7, 11, 15, 19 and 23, corresponding to visits V03 through V10. Newly diagnosed WHO grade 3 or 4 IDH1-mutant astrocytomas showing loss of nuclear ATRX were present in the donors. The samples were drawn from NOA16, a multicentre, single-arm, open-label phase I trial in Germany that tested a mutant IDH1 peptide vaccine in humans for the first time. Genomic DNA for TCRB sequencing was extracted from EDTA blood using the DNeasy Blood and Tissue Kit. The library was prepared using the immunoSEQ multiplex PCR assay. Rearranged TCR beta chain sequences were amplified with the hsTCRB Kit following the manufacturer's protocol. An Illumina MiSeq was used to sequence the TCRB libraries. The study's own analysis went as follows. Demultiplexing, trimming and gene mapping were performed with the kit vendor's proprietary platform. This immuneACCESS table, as held by TCRdb, lists in-frame sequences with V and J called but not all clones. Of the missing ones, under half trace to an unresolved V gene in checked studies; the others have no known cause. V and J calls and clone size are those listed in that table; D and trimming were worked out from the DNA. The sample data list about 68,000 clones, and roughly 84% of these were observed just once. Clones ranked in the top ten supply 10% to 15% of the sample.

Study-wide conclusions, independent of this receptor: According to the authors, sample limitations meant that analyses of patient blood samples could not be reproduced. Availability determined which PBMC samples were chosen for TCRB deep sequencing. Vaccine-induced immune responses across multiple MHC alleles were detected in roughly 94% of patients. Changes in the top peripheral T cell clonotypes picked up by TCRB sequencing did not appear to be linked to pseudoprogression.

A remark on this clone: Its target antigen remains unknown. Because the CDR3 is missing its conserved closing phenylalanine or tryptophan, this is likely a read error. Because the CDR3's place on the DNA is in doubt, the DNA is left out and the CDR3 is given as listed by TCRdb.

This TCR was sampled from a young man with glioma. Here the chain combines TRBV7-2 and TRBJ2-4. The source was PBMCs, collected from a glioma patient whose treatment included an IDH1 peptide vaccine. This receptor carries the CDR3 CASSFITGPGPVM.